This T cell receptor beta chain came from a study of regulatory T cells in long-lasting Graves disease (dated by TCRdb to 2020 to 2022). Some background on the complete study: Persistent Graves' disease meant more than 5 years of antithyroid drug treatment with TSH receptor autoantibodies that stayed positive. Persistent Graves' disease patients were compared with newly diagnosed Graves' disease patients by peripheral blood TCR sequencing and RNA sequencing. The study took place in China and was registered as a clinical trial. A total of about 33 samples underwent TCR sequencing, from about 13 patients with persistent Graves' disease and 20 patients with newly diagnosed Graves' disease. Persistent Graves' disease patients in the clinical cohort had taken antithyroid drugs for about 10.3 years on average. Here is what the overall study found, with its caveats: Persistent disease showed preferential use of TRBV28, TRBJ1-2 and TRBJ2-5, whereas newly diagnosed disease favored TRBV20-1 and TRBJ2-1. Sequencing and analysis were restricted to the TCR beta chain. Only peripheral blood was studied, because thyroid tissue, the primary lesion, was inaccessible. Compared with newly diagnosed patients, patients with persistent Graves' disease had lower TCR Shannon entropy and fewer highly expanded clones, which suggests clonal expansion. A larger number of public clonotypes was shared among persistent patients (approximately 2,500) than among newly diagnosed patients (around 870). The authors acknowledged the small sample size as a limitation that may reduce accuracy.

The method behind the library was multiplex PCR. The instrument was an Illumina HiSeq 4000. TCR beta libraries were built with iRepertoire HTBI primers and Arm-PCR amplification of CDR3 regions. PCR products were gel purified before sequencing. From the authors' description of their analysis: A total of roughly 65 TRBV and some 15 TRBJ segments were identified across samples and were used for gene usage analysis of CDR3 amino acid clonotypes. COPE and FqMerger were used to merge the filtered high-quality paired reads into contigs. Contigs were aligned with BLAST to IMGT TRBV, TRBD and TRBJ reference genes, and CDR3 was defined per IMGT. Any clonotype with a frequency above 0.1% was counted as a highly expanded clone. Shannon entropy served as the measure of repertoire diversity, while the Gini coefficient captured V-J evenness. Clonotypes shared by more than one individual were considered public. TCRdb trimmed the raw reads at Q25, called clones with MiXCR and kept productive beta chains. Rows matching on CDR3 protein sequence are summarized as one entry with the most common DNA and genes. V and J calls and clone size were set by TCRdb, not the authors. The sample records a few hundred thousand distinct CDR3 sequences, about 20% of which are singletons. Approximately 25% of the sample is in the top ten clones.

CDR1 and CDR2 were assigned from the germline V gene as SQVTM and ANQGSEA. Counted from cysteine to phenylalanine, this CDR3 has 14 amino acids. Only the CDR3 part of the read is kept: 42 bases, read in frame from the first base. V is pared back by 4 bases and J by 5 bases, with 18 bases lying between the germline termini. A word on this clonotype: Its specific antigen is unknown. The sample holds no much larger clone one base away, and base qualities are not on file.

The meaning of the sample's time point label: persistent/refractory GD, antithyroid drugs over 5 years with positive TRAb. RNA was extracted from PBMCs in TRIzol for both TCR sequencing and RNA sequencing. The diagnosis of Graves' disease followed American Thyroid Association guidelines. Patients were recruited from an endocrinology department in Xi'an, China. Each patient gave about 8.1 milliliters of peripheral blood, collected in an EDTA anticoagulant tube. Ficoll Paque Plus density gradient separation was used to isolate PBMCs, and no further T cell sorting was done. An Agilent 2100 Bioanalyzer and agarose gel were used to assess RNA quality, and a NanoDrop 2000 was used to measure RNA concentration.

The material was peripheral blood mononuclear cells (PBMCs), obtained when the disease was refractory, from a patient treated with antithyroid drugs. This clonotype was sampled from a female donor with Graves disease. The chain joins TRBV29-1 to TRBJ2-7; the D region is possibly TRBD1 or TRBD2, each matching across 5 bases. CDR3 reads: CSVVRGRGVDEQYF. Read as DNA, the sequence is TGCAGCGTTGTTCGGGGACGAGGAGTCGACGAGCAGTACTTC.